The 22 T cell receptor beta chains in this list originate from one sample, sequenced in a study of T cell changes during pregnancy in multiple sclerosis. Generated by immunoSEQ multiplex PCR, the TCRdb table keeps only in-frame clones and is missing some. This table has roughly 67,000 clones, just over 90% appearing once. This specimen consisted of peripheral blood, obtained in the second trimester of pregnancy. These receptors all stem from a female donor with multiple sclerosis, enrolled in a pregnancy study.

This clone showed up just a few times. The chain uses TRBV7-9 and TRBJ2-2; perhaps TRBD2 as D (6 bases). V lost 5 bases and J 5 bases, leaving 18 bases between the germline ends. Germline V lookup: CDR1 SEHNR, CDR2 FQNEAQ (reference sequence). CDR3 length equals 16 residues. Here the CDR3 DNA reads TGTGCCAGCAGCCCCTCGTCAACGGGGGTGACCGGGGAGCTGTTTTTT. Its translation is CASSPSSTGVTGELFF. Complete variable domain (other parts from reference TRBV7-9 and TRBJ2-2): DTGVSQNPRHKITKRGQNVTFRCDPISEHNRLYWYRQTLGQGPEFLTYFQNEAQLEKSRLLSDRFSAERPKGSFSTLEIQRTEQGDSAMYLCASSPSSTGVTGELFFGEGSRLTVL.

The chain joins TRBV5-1 to TRBJ2-3, with TRBD2 matching over 10 bases. The CDR3 contains 15 residues. The ends lost 0 bases at V and 4 bases at J; junction bases unmatched: 2. Germline CDR1 is SGHRS and CDR2 is YFSETQ. The CDR3 DNA follows: TGCGCCAGCAGCTTGGCTAGCGGGAGCCCAGATACGCAGTATTTT. This translates into CASSLASGSPDTQYF.

This clone came up once. The chain combines TRBV28 with TRBJ1-1, with D possibly matching TRBD1 (6 bases). The V gene's germline CDR1 is MDHEN and CDR2 SYDVKM. Trimming pared 5 bases from V and 5 bases from J, leaving 15 bases between. The CDR3 covers 14 residues. The CDR3 here is CASSPHQGSTEAFF. CDR3 DNA sequence: TGTGCCAGCAGTCCGCATCAGGGGTCTACTGAAGCTTTCTTT.

The chain employs TRBV19 and TRBJ1-1; unclear D gene. Trimming left V 3 bases short and J 5 bases short, with 22 bases between. The germline V gene encodes CDR1 LNHDA and CDR2 SQIVND (reference sequence). This CDR3 is built from 17 residues. The CDR3: CASSIVAGSPIGTEAFF. The CDR3 bases are TGTGCCAGTAGTATCGTGGCGGGGAGTCCCATAGGTACTGAAGCTTTCTTT.

The rearrangement joins TRBV7-2 to TRBJ1-4; weak D call: TRBD1 (6 bases). This CDR3 spans 14 amino acids. The V gene's germline CDR1 is SGHTA and CDR2 FQGNSA. Trimming stripped 5 bases from V and 7 bases from J, with 14 bases between. Here the CDR3 DNA reads TGTGCCAGCAGCCAAACAGGGCAGGGTGAAAAACTGTTTTTT. Protein: CASSQTGQGEKLFF.

In its sample, this clone was seen once. The CDR3 DNA is TGTGCCAGCAGCCGAAACAGGGCGAACACTGAAGCTTTCTTT. Protein product: CASSRNRANTEAFF. The V and J genes are TRBV14 and TRBJ1-1; TRBD1 might be the D (6 bases). The CDR3 is 14 amino acids. The germline gives CDR1 SGHDN, CDR2 FVKESK. Trimming cost V 4 bases and J 1 base, with 10 bases left between them.

This clone has just one count. The chain couples TRBV10-1 to TRBJ2-3; 7 bases match TRBD2. J gave up 2 bases and V 9 bases, and 23 bases lay outside the gene matches. CDR3 length equals 19 residues. The germline V gene has CDR1 WNHNN and CDR2 SYGVQD (reference sequence). DNA for the CDR3: TGCGCCAGTTCTACAAAGAGACTACTAGCGACAGAATCCACAGATACGCAGTATTTT. Its protein product is CASSTKRLLATESTDTQYF.

The chain uses TRBV27 and TRBJ2-7; D is undetermined. In germline, CDR1 is MNHEY, CDR2 SMNVEV (reference sequence). The CDR3 loop spans 14 amino acids. V shed 5 bases and J shed 5 bases, with 16 bases lying between them. The DNA of the CDR3 is TGTGCCAGCAGTCTCCAGCCTGGGCCACACGAGCAGTACTTC. This translates into CASSLQPGPHEQYF.

The chain couples TRBV27 to TRBJ1-1; D is undetermined. CDR1 MNHEY and CDR2 SMNVEV come from the germline V gene (reference sequence). CDR3 length equals 13 residues. The V end was cut by 6 bases, the J end by 1 base, with 9 bases between. Written as DNA, the CDR3 is TGTGCCAGCAGCCCGAGATGGAACACTGAAGCTTTCTTT. It translates to CASSPRWNTEAFF.

The chain employs TRBV27 and TRBJ2-2, with 12 bases that match TRBD2. The germline gives CDR1 MNHEY, CDR2 SMNVEV (reference sequence). CDR3 length: 16 amino acids. V was clipped by 5 bases and J by 7 bases; unmatched bases: 8. The CDR3 loop reads CASSKTSGSIGGELFF. Here the CDR3 DNA reads TGTGCCAGCAGTAAGACTAGCGGGAGTATCGGCGGGGAGCTGTTTTTT.

V gene TRBV7-9 combines with J gene TRBJ1-4; TRBD1 agrees at 7 bases. The V segment lost 2 bases and the J segment 4 bases; nucleotides outside the gene matches: 7. This CDR3 has 16 amino acids. Germline-derived CDR1 and CDR2 are SEHNR and FQNEAQ (reference sequence). CDR3 coding DNA: TGTGCCAGCAGCTTACCCCTGGGACAGAGTAATGAAAAACTGTTTTTT. This encodes CASSLPLGQSNEKLFF.

The rearrangement links TRBV5-1 to TRBJ2-1; 16 nucleotides match TRBD2. The germline CDR1 and CDR2 sequences are SGHRS and YFSETQ. The CDR3 runs 17 residues. The J segment lost 4 bases and the V segment lost 4 bases, leaving 5 bases of the junction unmatched. DNA of the CDR3: TGCGCCAGCAGCCATGGGACTAGCGGGAGGGATTACAATGAGCAGTTCTTC. This translates into CASSHGTSGRDYNEQFF.

The chain couples TRBV5-5 to TRBJ1-2; 9 bases line up with TRBD1. Losses at the gene ends were 0 bases for V and 4 bases for J; bases not matched to a gene: 1. Germline-derived CDR1 and CDR2 are SGHKS and YYEKEE (reference sequence). The CDR3 is 14 amino acids. CDR3 sequence: CASSLGTGAYGYTF. The CDR3 DNA sequence: TGTGCCAGCAGCTTGGGGACAGGGGCCTATGGCTACACCTTC.

The table lists this clone with a count of one. This chain joins TRBV13 and TRBJ1-2; 7 positions match TRBD1. Germline V lookup: CDR1 PRHDT, CDR2 FYEKMQ (reference sequence). This CDR3 has 12 residues. J gave up 7 bases and V 1 base, and 0 bases lay outside the gene matches. CDR3 sequence reads: CASSLDRGGYTF. Written as DNA, the CDR3 is TGTGCCAGCAGCTTAGACAGGGGTGGCTACACCTTC.

CDR3 coding DNA: TGTGCCAGCAGTGAACAGGCGCTCGAAGCTTTCTTT. This codes for CASSEQALEAFF. The chain has TRBV2 and TRBJ1-1; D not resolved. V lost 2 bases and J lost 8, with 9 bases in between. Germline V CDR1 and CDR2: SNHLY, FYNNEI. The CDR3 sequence is 12 residues long.

The rearrangement joins TRBV30 to TRBJ1-1, with D possibly being TRBD1 (6 bases). V was cut by 0 bases and J by 3 bases, with 14 bases left in between. The CDR3 extends over 15 amino acids. Germline-derived CDR1 and CDR2 are GTSNPN and SVGIG (reference sequence). CDR3 sequence (DNA): TGTGCCTGGAGTGTAGGGGGTAAGGCGGACACTGAAGCTTTCTTT. Protein sequence: CAWSVGGKADTEAFF.

The chain recombines TRBV30 with TRBJ2-2; a possible D gene is TRBD1 (6 bases). CDR1 and CDR2 (germline): GTSNPN, SVGIG (reference sequence). The CDR3 length is 16 residues. Trimming left V 0 bases short and J 3 bases short, with 14 bases between. CDR3 bases: TGTGCCTGGAGTGTACGCTTCGCAGGGGACACCGGGGAGCTGTTTTTT. Translated: CAWSVRFAGDTGELFF.

The rearrangement joins TRBV19 to TRBJ1-2; D gene uncertain. Germline assignment: CDR1 LNHDA and CDR2 SQIVND (reference sequence). The CDR3 is 13 amino acids. V lost 8 bases, J lost 2 bases, and 12 bases lay in between. This CDR3 reads CASCRGPNYGYTF. The CDR3 DNA follows: TGTGCCAGTTGTAGAGGGCCCAACTATGGCTACACCTTC.

The V gene is TRBV7-9, the J gene TRBJ2-1, with 9 bases lining up with TRBD2. V gave up 2 bases and J gave up 3 bases; unmatched junction bases: 2. CDR1 SEHNR and CDR2 FQNEAQ come from the germline V gene (reference sequence). The CDR3 is made up of 15 amino acids. DNA of the CDR3: TGTGCCAGCAGCTTAAGACTAGCGGACTACAATGAGCAGTTCTTC. The encoded protein is CASSLRLADYNEQFF.

This chain connects TRBV30 to TRBJ1-6; 10 nucleotides agree with TRBD1. This CDR3 contains 16 residues. The germline gives CDR1 GTSNPN, CDR2 SVGIG (reference sequence). V shed 1 base, J shed 1 base, and the junction held 1 base outside the gene matches. CDR3 DNA: TGTGCCTGGAGTGGGACAGGGGGATCCTATAATTCACCCCTCCACTTT. Protein sequence: CAWSGTGGSYNSPLHF.

This rearrangement joins TRBV2 to TRBJ1-1; TRBD1 matches 7 bases. This CDR3 region has 14 residues. With V trimmed by 6 bases and J by 1 base, 5 bases remained unmatched. CDR1 is SNHLY, CDR2 FYNNEI, per germline. DNA for the CDR3: TGTGCCAGCAGATTACAGGGGAGGAACACTGAAGCTTTCTTT. The encoded protein is CASRLQGRNTEAFF.

J is TRBJ1-5 and V is TRBV2; TRBD1 is a possible D gene (6 bases). The CDR3 runs 17 residues. Germline V gene lookup returns CDR1 SNHLY and CDR2 FYNNEI. V was trimmed by 3 bases and J by 1 base, leaving 16 bases between them. The CDR3 DNA reads TGTGCCAGCAGTGAGAGTTCAGGGGTCTGGAGCAATCAGCCCCAGCATTTT. Translated, it gives CASSESSGVWSNQPQHF.